This TCR beta chain was identified in a study of T cells in Graves' hyperthyroidism and ophthalmopathy. Study results and caveats: Most expanded thyroid clonotypes above 0.001 recurred in blood. Median prediction lead before ophthalmopathy onset was six to eight months with the model.

The CDR3 runs 14 residues. Germline lookup yields CDR1 LNHNV and CDR2 YYDKDF (reference sequence). The V end lost 5 bases, the J end lost 3 bases, and 13 bases lay between the germline ends. RNA transcripts were the template for amplifying TCR beta CDR3 regions. When the TCR CDR3 underwent first-round RT-PCR, the HTBI primer set was used. TCRdb passed the multiplex PCR reads through MiXCR, listing each CDR3 protein once. The table lists about 500,000 distinct CDR3 sequences, around 16% of them singletons, with approximately 32% in the top ten. At least ten counts were recorded for this clonotype. What it binds is unknown. At least 3 on the Clinical Activity Score was recorded for ophthalmopathy patients, who also had NOSPECS grade at least 4 and duration under 3 months.

The material sequenced was blood. The chain recombines TRBV15 with TRBJ1-1, with D perhaps matching TRBD1 (5 bases). This TCR was sampled from a woman younger than 45 with Graves' ophthalmopathy. This CDR3 reads CATSSPGGDTEAFF. CDR3 coding DNA: TGTGCCACCAGCTCCCCCGGGGGTGACACTGAAGCTTTCTTT.